This TCR beta chain was profiled in a study of blood T cell repertoires in COVID-19. The wider study: Acute-phase and convalescent COVID-19 samples originated in the United States, Italy and Spain. T cells, B-cell-depleted T cells, or PBMCs supplied cDNA or gDNA.

In the original analysis: Nucleated cell number was recorded as an estimate derived from reference gene primer amplification. Generated by immunoSEQ multiplex PCR, the TCRdb table keeps only in-frame clones and is missing some. V and J calls and clone size come straight from that table; D and trimming were deduced from the DNA. The sample yields 65,000 to 85,000 clones, roughly 79% seen once. This clone was recorded only once. The sequence derives from a human donor in a cohort sampled during active COVID-19. The sample comprised peripheral blood.

This CDR3 is CASSEQGTFSYEQYF. CDR3 DNA: TGTGCCAGCAGTGAACAGGGCACGTTCTCCTACGAGCAGTACTTC. This rearrangement joins TRBV9 to TRBJ2-7; D perhaps matches TRBD1 (6 bases). The germline CDR1 and CDR2 sequences are SGDLS and YYNGEE. V lost 5 bases and J lost 0, with 15 bases in between. The CDR3 is 15 residues long.